Each of the 5 T cell receptor beta chains below was sequenced from the same sample in a study of blood T cell repertoires in COVID-19 (dated by TCRdb to about 2020). Library preparation used the immunoSEQ multiplex PCR assay. Entries here come from immuneACCESS through TCRdb and include only in-frame sequences with V and J called. Some clones fail to appear in such tables; in the studies checked, an unresolved V gene covers under half of the shortfall, and the cause of the remainder is unknown. This sample lists around 210,000 clones; 85% were detected once. The ten biggest clones cover roughly 0.91% of the sample. Input material: peripheral blood. The source is a man aged 60 to 75 with COVID-19, enrolled during active disease.

The chain has TRBV3-1 (or the pseudogene TRBV3-2) and TRBJ1-3, with D maybe TRBD1 (6 bases). The CDR3 is made up of 16 amino acids. Germline CDR1 and CDR2: LGHDT and YNNKEL (reference sequence). The V end was cut by 3 bases, the J end by 2 bases, with 14 bases between. CDR3 residues: CASSHSGDYAGNTIYF. DNA of the CDR3: TGTGCCAGCAGCCACTCAGGGGACTATGCTGGAAACACCATATATTTT.

This chain links TRBV19 with TRBJ1-5; D is unresolved. Germline V gene data show CDR1 as LNHDA and CDR2 as SQIVND (reference sequence). Trimming pared 9 bases from V and 1 base from J, leaving 19 bases between. This CDR3 contains 16 residues. This CDR3 reads CASQRRTPSSNQPQHF. The CDR3 DNA is TGTGCCAGCCAAAGACGGACTCCCTCGAGCAATCAGCCCCAGCATTTT.

This clone appeared a few times. The chain has TRBV27 and TRBJ2-1, with 9 bases lining up with TRBD1. Germline V lookup: CDR1 MNHEY, CDR2 SMNVEV (reference sequence). CDR3 length equals 15 residues. V gave up 1 base and J gave up 6 bases; unmatched junction bases: 4. This CDR3 reads CASSLLGQGFNEQFF. For the CDR3, the DNA is TGTGCCAGCAGTTTATTGGGACAGGGTTTCAATGAGCAGTTCTTC.

The V call is TRBV5-1, the J call TRBJ2-7, with D possibly TRBD2 on 7 matching bases. Germline CDR1 SGHRS, CDR2 YFSETQ. The CDR3 covers 16 residues. V gave up 4 bases and J gave up 0 bases, with 17 bases separating them. CDR3 sequence: CASSPGGGQSSYEQYF. CDR3 sequence (DNA): TGCGCCAGCAGCCCGGGGGGCGGGCAGAGCTCCTACGAGCAGTACTTC.

This clone was counted a few times. The chain couples TRBV2 to TRBJ1-2; TRBD1 aligns across 11 bases. The CDR3 loop spans 16 amino acids. Germline CDR1 SNHLY, CDR2 FYNNEI. The J segment lost 0 bases and the V segment lost 3 bases, leaving 3 bases of the junction unmatched. CDR3 protein: CASSDGTGGSNYGYTF. CDR3 DNA sequence: TGTGCCAGCAGTGATGGGACAGGGGGATCTAACTATGGCTACACCTTC.